Below are 25 T cell receptor beta chains sequenced from a single sample in a study of blood T cell repertoires in COVID-19. Sequenced by immunoSEQ multiplex PCR; TCRdb stores in-frame clones only, minus some. The top ten clones hold 8.5% to 12% of a sample with roughly 350,000 clones, more than 70% of them seen once. The source material was peripheral blood. The origin of the receptors is a woman aged 25 to 39 with COVID-19, enrolled during active disease.

The genes are TRBV3-1 (or the pseudogene TRBV3-2) and TRBJ1-6, with 10 bases that match TRBD1. Germline CDR1 is LGHDT and CDR2 is YNNKEL (reference sequence). The CDR3 extends over 16 amino acids. Losses at the gene ends were 0 bases for V and 10 bases for J; bases not matched to a gene: 6. This chain's CDR3 is CASSQDWTGGGSPLHF. The CDR3 coding sequence is TGTGCCAGCAGCCAAGATTGGACAGGGGGGGGATCACCCCTCCACTTT.

The chain employs TRBV9 and TRBJ2-1; 8 positions match TRBD2. In germline, CDR1 is SGDLS, CDR2 YYNGEE. V shed 3 bases and J 7 bases; nucleotides not matched to a gene: 6. The CDR3 is 14 residues long. CDR3 nucleotides: TGTGCCAGCAGCGCGCTGGCGGGGGGTAATGAGCAGTTCTTC. Amino acids: CASSALAGGNEQFF. The full variable domain, in which reference TRBV9 and TRBJ2-1 provide the parts outside the CDR3, is DSGVTQTPKHLITATGQRVTLRCSPRSGDLSVYWYQQSLDQGLQFLIQYYNGEERAKGNILERFSAQQFPDLHSELNLSSLELGDSALYFCASSALAGGNEQFFGPGTRLTVL.

The genes are TRBV7-6 and TRBJ2-7; TRBD1 matches 7 bases. The V segment lost 1 base and the J segment 2 bases; nucleotides outside the gene matches: 2. The CDR3 length is 14 residues. Germline assignment: CDR1 SGHVS and CDR2 FNYEAQ. The DNA for the CDR3 is TGTGCCAGCAGCTTAGGGGGACAGACCTACGAGCAGTACTTC. Translating it yields CASSLGGQTYEQYF. Full variable domain (rest looked up from reference TRBV7-6 and TRBJ2-7): GAGVSQSPRYKVTKRGQDVALRCDPISGHVSLYWYRQALGQGPEFLTYFNYEAQQDKSGLPNDRFSAERPEGSISTLTIQRTEQRDSAMYRCASSLGGQTYEQYFGPGTRLTVT.

This chain connects TRBV2 to TRBJ2-1; no reliable D call. The CDR3 sequence is 13 residues long. Germline CDR1 reads SNHLY; CDR2 reads FYNNEI. V was trimmed by 1 base and J by 6 bases, leaving 7 bases between them. CDR3 coding DNA: TGTGCCAGCAGTGAAGTGGCTTTCAATGAGCAGTTCTTC. Its translation is CASSEVAFNEQFF.

The chain employs TRBV5-8 and TRBJ2-1; 9 bases match TRBD2. The V segment lost 4 bases and the J segment 3 bases; nucleotides outside the gene matches: 8. In germline, CDR1 is SGHTS, CDR2 YDEGEE. The CDR3 runs to 16 residues. CDR3 in DNA: TGTGCCAGCAGCCTTCTTAGCGGGGGATACTACAATGAGCAGTTCTTC. Protein sequence: CASSLLSGGYYNEQFF.

CDR3 sequence (DNA): TGCGCCAGCAGCTTGAGCGCGGGACCCGGGGAGCTGTTTTTT. This encodes CASSLSAGPGELFF. V gene TRBV5-1 combines with J gene TRBJ2-2; D may be TRBD2 (6 bases). The CDR3 totals 14 residues. V lost 1 base, J lost 6 bases, and 10 bases lay in between. The germline V gene has CDR1 SGHRS and CDR2 YFSETQ. The full variable domain, in which reference TRBV5-1 and TRBJ2-2 provide the parts outside the CDR3, is KAGVTQTPRYLIKTRGQQVTLSCSPISGHRSVSWYQQTPGQGLQFLFEYFSETQRNKGNFPGRFSGRQFSNSRSEMNVSTLELGDSALYLCASSLSAGPGELFFGEGSRLTVL.

The rearrangement joins TRBV11-2 to TRBJ2-7; perhaps TRBD1 as D (6 bases). This CDR3 has 13 amino acids. V lost 3 bases and J lost 2, with 8 bases in between. Germline V gives CDR1 SGHAT, CDR2 FQNNGV. This CDR3 reads CASSFPGAYEQYF. Here the CDR3 DNA reads TGTGCCAGCAGCTTCCCAGGGGCCTACGAGCAGTACTTC.

This clone has only one observation. This chain links TRBV20-1 with TRBJ2-7; 9 nucleotides line up with TRBD1. The V segment lost 3 bases and the J segment 2 bases; nucleotides outside the gene matches: 8. Germline CDR1 reads DFQATT; CDR2 reads SNEGSKA (reference sequence). The CDR3 loop spans 15 amino acids. CDR3 bases: TGCAGTGCTAGTGACGGGACAGGGCAAACCTACGAGCAGTACTTC. Amino acid sequence: CSASDGTGQTYEQYF.

The chain is built from TRBV7-2 and TRBJ2-1; a possible D gene is TRBD2 (6 bases). This CDR3 region has 15 residues. V was cut by 4 bases and J by 5 bases, with 15 bases left in between. Per the germline V gene, CDR1 is SGHTA and CDR2 is FQGNSA. The CDR3 DNA follows: TGTGCCAGCAGCTCAACTAGCCTCTTTAACAATGAGCAGTTCTTC. It codes for CASSSTSLFNNEQFF.

The chain links TRBV11-2 to TRBJ2-3; D gene ambiguous. V was cut by 9 bases and J by 5 bases, with 6 bases left in between. There are 10 residues in the CDR3. Germline V gives CDR1 SGHAT, CDR2 FQNNGV. This chain's CDR3 is CASSGDTQYF. In nucleotides, the CDR3 is TGTGCCAGTTCAGGAGATACGCAGTATTTT.

The chain joins TRBV30 to TRBJ2-7; 10 bases are shared with TRBD2. This CDR3 comprises 15 residues. V lost 2 bases to trimming and J lost 7 bases; unmatched junction nucleotides: 11. The V gene's germline CDR1 is GTSNPN and CDR2 SVGIG (reference sequence). CDR3 in DNA: TGTGCCTGGAGTATCGCTAGCGGGAGCTTGAGGGAGCAGTACTTC. This encodes CAWSIASGSLREQYF.

The V and J genes are TRBV27 and TRBJ2-1; 11 bases fit TRBD2. Trimming removed 5 bases from V and 7 bases from J; junction bases left unmatched: 13. The CDR3 consists of 17 residues. The germline gives CDR1 MNHEY, CDR2 SMNVEV (reference sequence). In nucleotides, the CDR3 is TGTGCCAGCAGTCCCCGACCTGCGACTAGCGGGACAAATGAGCAGTTCTTC. As protein: CASSPRPATSGTNEQFF.

The sample holds many counts of this clone. The chain couples TRBV2 to TRBJ1-2, with unresolved D. The CDR3 has 13 amino acids. Germline V gives CDR1 SNHLY, CDR2 FYNNEI. The V gene lost 4 bases and the J gene lost 5 bases, with 11 bases spanning the gap. The CDR3 sequence: CASSAEEFYGYTF. DNA for the CDR3: TGTGCCAGCAGTGCCGAAGAGTTTTATGGCTACACCTTC.

This chain links TRBV27 with TRBJ1-1; D remains ambiguous. The ends were cut back, 5 bases at V and 5 bases at J, with 15 bases in the middle. Germline V gene sequence: CDR1 MNHEY, CDR2 SMNVEV (reference sequence). This CDR3 is built from 14 residues. This CDR3 reads CASSHLNGLTEAFF. The DNA of the CDR3 is TGTGCCAGCAGTCACTTGAATGGTTTGACTGAAGCTTTCTTT.

The chain couples TRBV24-1 to TRBJ2-3; 7 bases are a match to TRBD1. Trimming cost V 1 base and J 2 bases; bases outside gene matches: 5. This CDR3 is built from 16 residues. Germline lookup yields CDR1 KGHDR and CDR2 SFDVKD. CDR3 nucleotides: TGTGCCACCAGTGATTTAGCCGGGACAGTCACAGATACGCAGTATTTT. It codes for CATSDLAGTVTDTQYF.

The chain has TRBV6-5 and TRBJ1-1; D may be TRBD1 (5 bases). Looked up from germline, CDR1 is MNHEY and CDR2 is SVGAGI. Trimming removed 7 bases at V and 0 bases at J, with 12 bases between. This CDR3 has 14 residues. Written as DNA, the CDR3 is TGTGCCAGCAAGAGGACAATTGTGAACACTGAAGCTTTCTTT. It specifies CASKRTIVNTEAFF.

The gene calls are TRBV11-2 and TRBJ2-3; possible D gene TRBD2, 6 bases. Germline V lookup: CDR1 SGHAT, CDR2 FQNNGV. This CDR3 is built from 16 residues. The V and J ends lost 2 bases and 2 bases respectively, with 14 bases between them. The DNA of the CDR3 is TGTGCCAGCAGCTTATATCTAGGAGGGTCCACAGATACGCAGTATTTT. Amino acid sequence: CASSLYLGGSTDTQYF.

J is TRBJ2-7 and V is TRBV7-2; maybe TRBD2 (5 bases). Germline V gives CDR1 SGHTA, CDR2 FQGNSA. Between the trimmed V and J ends, which lost 2 bases and 7 bases, there was a span of 9 bases. The CDR3 covers 12 residues. CDR3 protein: CASSLLTGEQYF. In DNA form, the CDR3 reads TGTGCCAGCAGCTTACTTACGGGGGAGCAGTACTTC.

V gene TRBV6-5 combines with J gene TRBJ2-7, with 13 bases aligning to TRBD2. V lost 10 bases to trimming and J lost 3 bases; unmatched junction nucleotides: 6. The CDR3 is made up of 14 amino acids. CDR1 and CDR2 from the germline V gene are MNHEY and SVGAGI. The CDR3 reads CATRGLAGYYEQYF. DNA for the CDR3: TGTGCCACTAGGGGACTAGCGGGGTACTACGAGCAGTACTTC.

The chain uses TRBV7-3 and TRBJ2-7, with D tentatively TRBD2 (6 bases). Trimming removed 2 bases at V and 1 base at J, with 18 bases between. This CDR3 comprises 17 residues. Germline V gene sequence: CDR1 SGHTA, CDR2 FQGTGA. Here the CDR3 DNA reads TGTGCCAGCAGCTTAGTCGCGCCCAGAGGGACTTCCTACGAGCAGTACTTC. Translating it yields CASSLVAPRGTSYEQYF.

The chain couples TRBV28 to TRBJ1-1, with 8 bases fitting TRBD1. The germline V gene encodes CDR1 MDHEN and CDR2 SYDVKM. The J segment lost 3 bases and the V segment lost 7 bases, leaving 7 bases of the junction unmatched. The CDR3 consists of 14 residues. The CDR3 reads CASTPGQADTEAFF. DNA for the CDR3: TGTGCCAGCACGCCGGGACAGGCGGACACTGAAGCTTTCTTT.

This chain links TRBV5-1 with TRBJ2-1; D is unresolved. The CDR3 is 14 amino acids. CDR1 and CDR2 (germline): SGHRS, YFSETQ. V was cut by 0 bases and J by 5 bases, with 9 bases left in between. CDR3 DNA sequence: TGCGCCAGCAGCTTGGCCACGAGAGACAATGAGCAGTTCTTC. This gives the protein CASSLATRDNEQFF.

This clone was counted a single time. This chain joins TRBV5-1 and TRBJ2-1; 10 bases are shared with TRBD1. The CDR3 runs 17 residues. V lost 0 bases, J lost 7 bases, and 10 bases stayed unmatched. CDR1 is SGHRS and CDR2 is YFSETQ in the germline V gene. CDR3 DNA: TGCGCCAGCAGCTTGGCCGGAAGGACAGGGGGAGTTAATGAGCAGTTCTTC. Translating it yields CASSLAGRTGGVNEQFF.

On this clone: The sample has other DNA sequences that encode this CDR3 too. CDR3 nucleotides: TGCGCCAGCAGCCAGGGGAACACTGAAGCTTTCTTT. Amino acid sequence: CASSQGNTEAFF. The rearrangement links TRBV5-1 to TRBJ1-1; weak D call: TRBD1 (5 bases). The CDR3 is made up of 12 amino acids. Germline V gene sequence: CDR1 SGHRS, CDR2 YFSETQ. The V and J ends lost 4 bases and 1 base respectively, with 5 bases between them. Full variable domain (missing parts from reference TRBV5-1 and TRBJ1-1): KAGVTQTPRYLIKTRGQQVTLSCSPISGHRSVSWYQQTPGQGLQFLFEYFSETQRNKGNFPGRFSGRQFSNSRSEMNVSTLELGDSALYLCASSQGNTEAFFGQGTRLTVV.

The chain combines TRBV30 with TRBJ1-2; 8 positions match TRBD1. V trimming: 5 bases; J trimming: 7 bases; junction bases outside the gene matches: 6. The CDR3 sequence is 12 residues long. From germline, CDR1 is GTSNPN and CDR2 SVGIG (reference sequence). This CDR3 is CAWASGGPGYTF. The DNA of the CDR3 is TGTGCCTGGGCGTCAGGGGGCCCTGGCTACACCTTC.